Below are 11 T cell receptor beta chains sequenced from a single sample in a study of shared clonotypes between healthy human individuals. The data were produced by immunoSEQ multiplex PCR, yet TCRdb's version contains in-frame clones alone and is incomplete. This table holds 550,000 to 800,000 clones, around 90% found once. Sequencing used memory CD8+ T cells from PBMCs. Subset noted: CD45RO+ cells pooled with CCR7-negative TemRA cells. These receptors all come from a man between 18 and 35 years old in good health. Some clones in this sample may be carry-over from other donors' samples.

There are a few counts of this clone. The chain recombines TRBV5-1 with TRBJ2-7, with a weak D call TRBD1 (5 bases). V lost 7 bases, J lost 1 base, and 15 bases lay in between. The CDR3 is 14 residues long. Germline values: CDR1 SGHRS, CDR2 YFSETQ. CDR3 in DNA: TGCGCCAGCTCCAGGGCAGGCTCATCCTACGAGCAGTACTTC. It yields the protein CASSRAGSSYEQYF.

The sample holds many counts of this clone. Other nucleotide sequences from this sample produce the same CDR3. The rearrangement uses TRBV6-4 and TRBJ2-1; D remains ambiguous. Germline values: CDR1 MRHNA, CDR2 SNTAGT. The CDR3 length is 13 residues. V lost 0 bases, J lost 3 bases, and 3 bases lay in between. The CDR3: CASSDSDYNEQFF. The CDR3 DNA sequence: TGTGCCAGCAGTGACTCGGACTACAATGAGCAGTTCTTC.

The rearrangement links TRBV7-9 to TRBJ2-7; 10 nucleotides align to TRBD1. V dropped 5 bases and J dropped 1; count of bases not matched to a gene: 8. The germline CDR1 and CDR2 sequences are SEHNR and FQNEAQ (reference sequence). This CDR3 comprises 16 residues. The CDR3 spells CASSRRLGQGSYEQYF. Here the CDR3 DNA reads TGTGCCAGCAGCCGGCGCCTGGGACAGGGGTCCTACGAGCAGTACTTC.

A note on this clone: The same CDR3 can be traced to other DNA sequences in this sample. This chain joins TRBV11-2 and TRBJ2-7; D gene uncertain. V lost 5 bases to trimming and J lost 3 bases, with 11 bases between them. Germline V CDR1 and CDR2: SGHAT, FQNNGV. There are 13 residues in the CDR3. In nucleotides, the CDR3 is TGTGCCAGCAGCCTCGACGGAAGCTACGAGCAGTACTTC. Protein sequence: CASSLDGSYEQYF.

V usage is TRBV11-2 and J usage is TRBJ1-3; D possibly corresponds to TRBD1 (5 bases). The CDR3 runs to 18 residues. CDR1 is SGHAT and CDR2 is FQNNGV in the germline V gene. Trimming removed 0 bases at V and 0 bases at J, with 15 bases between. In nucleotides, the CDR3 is TGTGCCAGCAGCTTAGAGTACCCCGGGACGGCCTCTGGAAACACCATATATTTT. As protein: CASSLEYPGTASGNTIYF.

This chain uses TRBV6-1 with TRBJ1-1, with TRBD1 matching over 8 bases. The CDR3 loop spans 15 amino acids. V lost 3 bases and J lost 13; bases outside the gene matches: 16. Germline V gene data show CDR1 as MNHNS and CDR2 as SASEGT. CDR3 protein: CASSDFHQGAIASFF. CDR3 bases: TGTGCCAGCAGTGACTTCCATCAGGGGGCCATCGCGAGTTTCTTT.

For the CDR3, the DNA is TGCGCCAGCAGCCATGACAGGGGCGGCGAGACCCAGTACTTC. Its protein product is CASSHDRGGETQYF. The chain uses TRBV4-1 and TRBJ2-5; 8 bases match TRBD1. The CDR3 length is 14 residues. The germline V gene encodes CDR1 MGHRA and CDR2 YSYEKL. Trimming cost V 3 bases and J 5 bases; bases outside gene matches: 5.

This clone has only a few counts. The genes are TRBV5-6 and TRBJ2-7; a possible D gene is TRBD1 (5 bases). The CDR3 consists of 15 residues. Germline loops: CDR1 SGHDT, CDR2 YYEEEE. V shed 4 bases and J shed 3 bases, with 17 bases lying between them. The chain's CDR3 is CASSITRTYDYEQYF. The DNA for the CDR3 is TGTGCCAGCAGCATCACCCGGACATACGACTACGAGCAGTACTTC.

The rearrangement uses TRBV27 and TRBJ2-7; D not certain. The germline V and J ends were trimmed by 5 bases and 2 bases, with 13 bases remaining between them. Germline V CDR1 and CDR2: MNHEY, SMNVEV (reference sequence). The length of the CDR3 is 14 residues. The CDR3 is CASSPRLGPYEQYF. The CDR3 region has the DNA TGTGCCAGCAGTCCCCGGCTCGGCCCCTACGAGCAGTACTTC.

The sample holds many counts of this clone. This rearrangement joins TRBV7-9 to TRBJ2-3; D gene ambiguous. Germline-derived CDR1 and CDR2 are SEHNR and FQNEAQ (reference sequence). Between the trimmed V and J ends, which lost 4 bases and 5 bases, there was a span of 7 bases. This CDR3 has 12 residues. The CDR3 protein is CASSSPGDTQYF. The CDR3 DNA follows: TGTGCCAGCAGCTCCCCCGGAGATACGCAGTATTTT.

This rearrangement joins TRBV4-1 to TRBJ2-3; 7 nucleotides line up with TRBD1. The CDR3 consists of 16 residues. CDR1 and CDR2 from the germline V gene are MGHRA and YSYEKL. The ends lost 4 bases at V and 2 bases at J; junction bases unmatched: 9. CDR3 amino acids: CASSRARDSHTDTQYF. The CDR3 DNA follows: TGCGCCAGCAGCCGAGCCCGGGACAGTCACACAGATACGCAGTATTTT.